This T cell receptor (beta chain) was recovered during a study of blood T cell repertoires in COVID-19. Across the study: Researchers got acute and convalescent COVID-19 samples from the United States, Italy and Spain.

Germline V gene sequence: CDR1 SGHRS, CDR2 YFSETQ. The germline V and J ends were trimmed by 4 bases and 5 bases, with 15 bases remaining between them. This CDR3 spans 14 amino acids. This clone occurred once. Some clones are missing from TCRdb's copy, which holds only in-frame ones; the method was immunoSEQ multiplex PCR. Of 120,000 or so clones in the sample, almost 85% were seen once. The chain couples TRBV5-1 to TRBJ2-5; D remains ambiguous. The receptor was isolated from a young woman who had recovered from COVID-19. The source material was peripheral blood. The CDR3 region has the DNA TGCGCCAGCAGCCCGATCAACGGTATGGAGACCCAGTACTTC. Its protein product is CASSPINGMETQYF.